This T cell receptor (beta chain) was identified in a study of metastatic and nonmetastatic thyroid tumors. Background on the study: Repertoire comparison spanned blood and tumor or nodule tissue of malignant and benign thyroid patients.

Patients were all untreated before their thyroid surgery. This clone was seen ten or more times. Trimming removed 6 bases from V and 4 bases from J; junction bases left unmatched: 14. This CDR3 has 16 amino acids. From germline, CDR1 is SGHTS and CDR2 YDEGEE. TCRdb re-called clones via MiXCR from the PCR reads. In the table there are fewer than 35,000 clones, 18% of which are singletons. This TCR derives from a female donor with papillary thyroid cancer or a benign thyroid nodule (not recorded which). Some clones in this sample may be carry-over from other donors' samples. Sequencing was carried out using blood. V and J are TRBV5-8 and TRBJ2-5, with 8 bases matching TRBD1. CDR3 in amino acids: CASITSARGLLETQYF. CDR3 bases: TGTGCCAGCATCACATCCGCCAGGGGGCTTTTAGAGACCCAGTACTTC. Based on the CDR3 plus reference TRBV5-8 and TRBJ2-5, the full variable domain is EAGVTQSPTHLIKTRGQQATLRCSPISGHTSVYWYQQALGLGLQFLLWYDEGEERNRGNFPPRFSGRQFPNYSSELNVNALELEDSALYLCASITSARGLLETQYFGPGTRLLVL.